These 17 T cell receptor beta chains originate from one sample sequenced in a study of regulatory T cells in long-lasting Graves disease. Arm-PCR of CDR3 regions with iRepertoire HTBI primers generated TCR beta libraries. TCRdb reprocessed the multiplex PCR reads with MiXCR, giving one entry per CDR3 protein. The repertoire holds 450,000 to 600,000 distinct CDR3 sequences, with about 14% as singletons. Sample time point: newly diagnosed GD, antithyroid drugs for less than 3 months. Scientists built the TCR library using RNA that was extracted from PBMCs. These data are also associated with another study on T cells in Graves' hyperthyroidism and ophthalmopathy.

The specimen was peripheral blood mononuclear cells (PBMCs), collected at new diagnosis, from a patient treated with antithyroid drugs. The receptors shown here come from a man aged 25-45 years with Graves disease.

There are many counts of this clonotype. The rearrangement uses TRBV9 and TRBJ1-1; D unclear. Deletions cut 2 bases from V and 6 bases from J, with 8 bases between. The CDR3 has 12 residues. The V gene's germline CDR1 is SGDLS and CDR2 YYNGEE. The chain's CDR3 is CASSVFGAEAFF. CDR3 nucleotide sequence: TGTGCCAGCAGCGTCTTCGGGGCTGAAGCTTTCTTT.

Comment on this clonotype: Just one base apart from a much larger clone, this may be a read error. This rearrangement joins TRBV6-2 or TRBV6-3 to TRBJ2-4, with 14 bases that match TRBD2. Per the germline V gene, CDR1 is MNHEY and CDR2 is SVGEGT. V lost 5 bases and J lost 14; bases outside the gene matches: 8. The CDR3 is 14 amino acids. CDR3 sequence reads: CASSGAGLAGEKYF. The CDR3 DNA sequence: TGTGCCAGCAGTGGAGCGGGACTAGCGGGAGAAAAGTACTTC.

In its sample, this clonotype was seen once. A junction end diverges from the germline sequence, so it may reflect a read error. The gene calls are TRBV12-3 or TRBV12-4 and TRBJ2-3; the D gene is possibly TRBD2 (5 bases). This CDR3 has 12 residues. CDR3 in DNA: TGTGCCAGCAGTTTGAGGGCAGATATGCAGTATTTT. Its protein is CASSLRADMQYF.

V and J are TRBV18 and TRBJ1-4; D uncertain. The germline CDR1 and CDR2 sequences are KGHSH and LQKENI. Trimming removed 3 bases at V and 0 bases at J, with 11 bases between. This CDR3 contains 16 residues. CDR3 DNA: TGTGCCAGCTCACCCTCGCCGCTTGCAACTAATGAAAAACTGTTTTTT. Its translation is CASSPSPLATNEKLFF.

This clonotype was recorded many times. The gene calls are TRBV10-3 and TRBJ2-3; 10 nucleotides agree with TRBD2. CDR3 length: 17 amino acids. J was trimmed by 0 bases and V by 6 bases; bases with no gene match: 9. Germline V gene data show CDR1 as ENHRY and CDR2 as SYGVKD. This CDR3 reads CAISPPLAGPSTDTQYF. The CDR3 coding sequence is TGTGCCATCAGCCCCCCACTAGCGGGGCCTAGCACAGATACGCAGTATTTT.

This clonotype was seen ten or more times. This chain uses TRBV2 with TRBJ2-7; 10 bases match TRBD2. Germline lookup yields CDR1 SNHLY and CDR2 FYNNEI. The ends lost 10 bases at V and 3 bases at J; junction bases unmatched: 6. This CDR3 contains 13 residues. The CDR3 coding sequence is TGTGCCACGATACGGACTAGCGGCTACGAGCAGTACTTC. This translates into CATIRTSGYEQYF. The full variable domain, completed using reference TRBV2 and TRBJ2-7, is EPEVTQTPSHQVTQMGQEVILRCVPISNHLYFYWYRQILGQKVEFLVSFYNNEISEKSEIFDDQFSVERPDGSNFTLKIRSTKLEDSAMYFCATIRTSGYEQYFGPGTRLTVT.

This clonotype has ten or more counts. The rearrangement links TRBV12-3 or TRBV12-4 to TRBJ2-7, with TRBD2 matching over 8 bases. CDR3 length: 13 residues. The V gene end was trimmed by 3 bases and the J gene end by 3 bases; junction bases not matched to a gene: 1. The CDR3 nucleotides read TGTGCCAGCAGTTTCGGGACTAGCTACGAGCAGTACTTC. This sequence encodes CASSFGTSYEQYF.

This clonotype was recorded at least ten times. The CDR3 region has the DNA TGTGCCAGCAGCGGGGGGAAGGAGCAGTTCTTC. Translated: CASSGGKEQFF. V is TRBV7-9 and J is TRBJ2-1, with D possibly TRBD2 on 6 matching bases. V lost 5 bases and J 10 bases, leaving 9 bases between the germline ends. Germline CDR1 and CDR2: SEHNR and FQNEAQ (reference sequence). The CDR3 has 11 amino acids.

This clonotype was picked up many times. A much larger clone lies a single base off, so this may be a read error. V is TRBV12-3 or TRBV12-4 and J is TRBJ1-5, with D unresolved. CDR3 length: 12 residues. V gave up 4 bases and J gave up 7 bases, with 8 bases separating them. The CDR3 region is CASSSDGQPQHF. The CDR3 coding sequence is TGTGCCAGCAGTTCCGACGGGCAGCCCCAGCATTTT.

In this sample, this clonotype turned up many times. The CDR3 bases are TGTGCCAGCAGCTTACAGCGGGGGCACCAAGAGACCCAGTACTTC. Its protein product is CASSLQRGHQETQYF. The J gene is TRBJ2-5, the V gene TRBV7-2; TRBD2 matches 8 bases. Germline V lookup: CDR1 SGHTA, CDR2 FQGNSA. The CDR3 has 15 residues. V shed 2 bases, J shed 0 bases, and the junction held 2 bases outside the gene matches.

This clonotype occurred a few times. Just one base apart from a much larger clone, this may be a read error. V gene TRBV12-3 or TRBV12-4 combines with J gene TRBJ1-5, with no clear D. The CDR3 extends over 14 amino acids. The CDR3 nucleotides read TGTGCCAGCAGTGAATGGGGTAGCAATCAGTCCCAGCATTTT. It is translated as CASSEWGSNQSQHF.

Ten or more counts support this clonotype. The chain joins TRBV29-1 to TRBJ2-1, with 9 bases that match TRBD2. V shed 4 bases, J shed 0 bases, and the junction held 4 bases outside the gene matches. This CDR3 has 15 residues. Germline CDR1 reads SQVTM; CDR2 reads ANQGSEA. CDR3 in DNA: TGCAGCGTTGGGCGGGAGGGTTTCTCCTACAATGAGCAGTTCTTC. Translating it yields CSVGREGFSYNEQFF.

This sequence joins TRBV3-1 and TRBJ2-2; 14 nucleotides agree with TRBD2. This CDR3 has 18 amino acids. The V gene's germline CDR1 is LGHDT and CDR2 YNNKEL (reference sequence). J lost 4 bases, V lost 3 bases, and 7 bases had no gene match. The CDR3 reads CASSHPGLAGETTGELFF. The CDR3 region has the DNA TGTGCCAGCAGCCATCCGGGACTAGCGGGAGAGACCACCGGGGAGCTGTTTTTT.

The gene calls are TRBV11-2 and TRBJ2-3; 8 bases fit TRBD2. With 5 bases clipped from V and 0 bases from J, the junction kept 10 bases outside the gene matches. The CDR3 is made up of 17 amino acids. Germline CDR1 is SGHAT and CDR2 is FQNNGV. This chain's CDR3 is CASSMRTSSSSTDTQYF. The CDR3 nucleotides read TGTGCCAGCAGCATGAGGACTAGCAGCTCTAGCACAGATACGCAGTATTTT.

The sample holds many counts of this clonotype. This sequence joins TRBV5-1 and TRBJ2-2; 11 bases are shared with TRBD2. After removal of 4 bases from V and 2 bases from J, the junction contained 4 bases not matched to a gene. This CDR3 is 16 amino acids long. The germline V gene has CDR1 SGHRS and CDR2 YFSETQ. The CDR3: CASSPGLAVNTGELFF. The DNA for the CDR3 is TGCGCCAGCAGCCCGGGACTAGCGGTCAACACCGGGGAGCTGTTTTTT.

V and J are TRBV4-1 and TRBJ2-3, with 8 bases that match TRBD2. Germline V lookup: CDR1 MGHRA, CDR2 YSYEKL. This CDR3 has 18 amino acids. J lost 4 bases, V lost 5 bases, and 17 bases had no gene match. For the CDR3, the DNA is TGCGCCAGCAGCGGAAGAAGGGGCGGGAGGCTGGGCGCAGATACGCAGTATTTT. Translated, it gives CASSGRRGGRLGADTQYF.

This clonotype was recorded many times. The chain joins TRBV18 to TRBJ2-1, with TRBD2 matching 7 bases. The CDR3 length is 15 residues. J was trimmed by 7 bases and V by 1 base; bases with no gene match: 7. The germline CDR1 and CDR2 sequences are KGHSH and LQKENI. The CDR3 coding sequence is TGTGCCAGCTCACCACGTAGGGAGGGCCGAAATGAGCAGTTCTTC. Translated, it gives CASSPRREGRNEQFF.